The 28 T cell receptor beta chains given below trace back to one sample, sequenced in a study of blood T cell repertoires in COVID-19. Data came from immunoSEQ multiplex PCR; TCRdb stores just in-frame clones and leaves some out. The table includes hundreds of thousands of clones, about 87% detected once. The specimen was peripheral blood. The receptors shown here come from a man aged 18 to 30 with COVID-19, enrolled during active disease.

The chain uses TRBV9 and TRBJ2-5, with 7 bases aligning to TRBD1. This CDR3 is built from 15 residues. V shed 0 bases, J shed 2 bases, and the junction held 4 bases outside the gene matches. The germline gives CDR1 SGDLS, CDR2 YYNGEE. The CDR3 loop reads CASSVVPGGQETQYF. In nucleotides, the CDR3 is TGTGCCAGCAGCGTAGTTCCAGGGGGTCAAGAGACCCAGTACTTC.

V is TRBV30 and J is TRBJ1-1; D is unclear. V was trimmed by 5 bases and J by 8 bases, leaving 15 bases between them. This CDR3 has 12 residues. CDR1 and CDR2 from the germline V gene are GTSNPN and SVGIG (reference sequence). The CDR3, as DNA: TGTGCCTGGGGACTAGGCCCGGGGGAAGCTTTCTTT. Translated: CAWGLGPGEAFF.

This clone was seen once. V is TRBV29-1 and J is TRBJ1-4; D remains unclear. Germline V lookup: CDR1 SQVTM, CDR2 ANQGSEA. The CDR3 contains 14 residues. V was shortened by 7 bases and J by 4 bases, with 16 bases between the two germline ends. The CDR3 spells CSAQVAGSNEKLFF. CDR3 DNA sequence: TGCAGCGCCCAAGTGGCGGGCAGTAATGAAAAACTGTTTTTT.

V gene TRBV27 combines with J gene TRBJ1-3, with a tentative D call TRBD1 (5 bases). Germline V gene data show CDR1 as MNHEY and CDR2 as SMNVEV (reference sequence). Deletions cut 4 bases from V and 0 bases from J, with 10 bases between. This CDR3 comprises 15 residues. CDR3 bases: TGTGCCAGCAGTTCTCAGGGCAACTCTGGAAACACCATATATTTT. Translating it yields CASSSQGNSGNTIYF.

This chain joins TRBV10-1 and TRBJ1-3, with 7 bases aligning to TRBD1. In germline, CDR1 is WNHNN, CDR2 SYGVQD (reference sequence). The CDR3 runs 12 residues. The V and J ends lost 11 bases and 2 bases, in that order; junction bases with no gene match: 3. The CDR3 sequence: CAATGAGNTIYF. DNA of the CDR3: TGCGCCGCTACAGGGGCTGGAAACACCATATATTTT.

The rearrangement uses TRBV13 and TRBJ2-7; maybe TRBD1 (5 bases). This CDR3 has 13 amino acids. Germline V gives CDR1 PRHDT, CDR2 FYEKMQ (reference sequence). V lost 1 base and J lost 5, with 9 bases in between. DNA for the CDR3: TGTGCCAGCAGCTTAGCTCGCAGGGACGAGCAGTACTTC. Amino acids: CASSLARRDEQYF. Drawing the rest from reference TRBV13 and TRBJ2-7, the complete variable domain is AAGVIQSPRHLIKEKRETATLKCYPIPRHDTVYWYQQGPGQDPQFLISFYEKMQSDKGSIPDRFSAQQFSDYHSELNMSSLELGDSALYFCASSLARRDEQYFGPGTRLTVT.

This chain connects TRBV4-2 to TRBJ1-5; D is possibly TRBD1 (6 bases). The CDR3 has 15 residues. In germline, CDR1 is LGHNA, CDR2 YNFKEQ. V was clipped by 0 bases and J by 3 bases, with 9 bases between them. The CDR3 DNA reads TGTGCCAGCAGCCAAGAAGGACAGCCCAATCAGCCCCAGCATTTT. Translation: CASSQEGQPNQPQHF.

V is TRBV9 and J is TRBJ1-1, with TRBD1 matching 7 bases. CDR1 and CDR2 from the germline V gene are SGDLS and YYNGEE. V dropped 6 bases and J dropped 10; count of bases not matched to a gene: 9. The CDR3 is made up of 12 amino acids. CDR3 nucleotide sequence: TGTGCCAGCATCCCAGGGGGGCTGGCAGCTTTCTTT. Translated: CASIPGGLAAFF.

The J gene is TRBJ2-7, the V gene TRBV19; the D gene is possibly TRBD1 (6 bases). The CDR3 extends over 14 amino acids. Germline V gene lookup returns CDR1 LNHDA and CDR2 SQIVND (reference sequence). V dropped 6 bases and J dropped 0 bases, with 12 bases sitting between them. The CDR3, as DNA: TGTGCCAGTAGCCTCACGGACAGCTCCTACGAGCAGTACTTC. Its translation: CASSLTDSSYEQYF. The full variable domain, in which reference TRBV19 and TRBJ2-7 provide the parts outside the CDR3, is DGGITQSPKYLFRKEGQNVTLSCEQNLNHDAMYWYRQDPGQGLRLIYYSQIVNDFQKGDIAEGYSVSREKKESFPLTVTSAQKNPTAFYLCASSLTDSSYEQYFGPGTRLTVT.

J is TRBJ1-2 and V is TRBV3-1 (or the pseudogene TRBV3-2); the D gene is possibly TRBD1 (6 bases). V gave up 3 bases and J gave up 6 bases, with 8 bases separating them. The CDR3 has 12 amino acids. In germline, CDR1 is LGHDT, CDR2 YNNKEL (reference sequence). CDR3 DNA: TGTGCCAGCAGCCAGAGGACAGATGGCTACACCTTC. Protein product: CASSQRTDGYTF.

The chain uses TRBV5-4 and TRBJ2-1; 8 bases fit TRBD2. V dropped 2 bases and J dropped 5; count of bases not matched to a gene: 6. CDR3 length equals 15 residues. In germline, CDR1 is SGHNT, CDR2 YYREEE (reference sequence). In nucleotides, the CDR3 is TGTGCCAGCAGCTTTCGGCTAGCGGGTCACAATGAGCAGTTCTTC. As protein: CASSFRLAGHNEQFF.

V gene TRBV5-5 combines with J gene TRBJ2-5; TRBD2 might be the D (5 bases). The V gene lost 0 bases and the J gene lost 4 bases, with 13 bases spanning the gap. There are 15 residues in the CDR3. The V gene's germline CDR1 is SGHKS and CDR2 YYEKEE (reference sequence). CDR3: CASSLGGRISETQYF. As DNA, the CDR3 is TGTGCCAGCAGCTTGGGCGGGCGTATTTCAGAGACCCAGTACTTC.

CDR3 sequence (DNA): TGTGCCAGCAGCACTACGGGAGGGCAAGAGACCCAGTACTTC. Translating gives CASSTTGGQETQYF. V is TRBV28 and J is TRBJ2-5; TRBD2 agrees at 8 bases. CDR1 is MDHEN, CDR2 SYDVKM, per germline. The CDR3 sequence is 14 residues long. V lost 6 bases, J lost 2 bases, and 5 bases stayed unmatched.

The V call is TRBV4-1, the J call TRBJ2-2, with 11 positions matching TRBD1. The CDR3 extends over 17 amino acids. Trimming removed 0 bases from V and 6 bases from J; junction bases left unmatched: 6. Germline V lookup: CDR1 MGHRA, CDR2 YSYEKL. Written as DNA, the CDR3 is TGCGCCAGCAGCCAAGATTTCGGGACAGGGGGGGCCGGGGAGCTGTTTTTT. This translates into CASSQDFGTGGAGELFF.

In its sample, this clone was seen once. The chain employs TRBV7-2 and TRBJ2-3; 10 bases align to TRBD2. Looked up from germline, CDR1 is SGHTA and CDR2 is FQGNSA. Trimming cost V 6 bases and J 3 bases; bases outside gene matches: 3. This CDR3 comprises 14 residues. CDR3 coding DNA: TGTGCCAGCAGTGTGGGACTAGCGACAGATACGCAGTATTTT. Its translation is CASSVGLATDTQYF.

The CDR3 DNA is TGTGCTAGTGCCCTGATCGGCAGGGGGCGGGATGGCTACACCTTC. This sequence encodes CASALIGRGRDGYTF. The chain uses TRBV12-5 and TRBJ1-2; 8 nucleotides agree with TRBD1. Germline V gene lookup returns CDR1 LGHNT and CDR2 FRNRAP. CDR3 length: 15 amino acids. The ends lost 7 bases at V and 6 bases at J; junction bases unmatched: 13.

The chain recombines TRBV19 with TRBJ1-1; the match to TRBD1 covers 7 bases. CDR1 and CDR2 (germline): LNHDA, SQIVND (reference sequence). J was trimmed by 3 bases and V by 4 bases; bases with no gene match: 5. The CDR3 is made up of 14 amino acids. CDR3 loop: CASSKDRRHTEAFF. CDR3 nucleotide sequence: TGTGCCAGTAGTAAGGACAGGAGGCACACTGAAGCTTTCTTT. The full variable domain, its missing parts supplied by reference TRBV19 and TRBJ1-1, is DGGITQSPKYLFRKEGQNVTLSCEQNLNHDAMYWYRQDPGQGLRLIYYSQIVNDFQKGDIAEGYSVSREKKESFPLTVTSAQKNPTAFYLCASSKDRRHTEAFFGQGTRLTVV.

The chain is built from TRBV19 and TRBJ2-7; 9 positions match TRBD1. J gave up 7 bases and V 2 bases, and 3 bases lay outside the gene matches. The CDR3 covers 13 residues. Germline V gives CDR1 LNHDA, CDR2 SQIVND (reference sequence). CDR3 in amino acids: CASSINRGQEQYF. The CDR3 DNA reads TGTGCCAGTAGTATAAACAGGGGGCAAGAGCAGTACTTC.

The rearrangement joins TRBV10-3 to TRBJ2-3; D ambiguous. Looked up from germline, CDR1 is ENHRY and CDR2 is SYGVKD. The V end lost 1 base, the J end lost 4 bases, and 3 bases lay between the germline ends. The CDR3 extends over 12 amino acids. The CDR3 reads CAISELADTQYF. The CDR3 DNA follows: TGTGCCATCAGTGAGTTAGCAGATACGCAGTATTTT.

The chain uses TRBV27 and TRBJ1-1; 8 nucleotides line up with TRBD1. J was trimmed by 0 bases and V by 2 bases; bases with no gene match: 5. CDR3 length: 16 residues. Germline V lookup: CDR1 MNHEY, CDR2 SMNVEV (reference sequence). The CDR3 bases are TGTGCCAGCAGTTTACGGACAGGGCGGGTGAACACTGAAGCTTTCTTT. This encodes CASSLRTGRVNTEAFF.

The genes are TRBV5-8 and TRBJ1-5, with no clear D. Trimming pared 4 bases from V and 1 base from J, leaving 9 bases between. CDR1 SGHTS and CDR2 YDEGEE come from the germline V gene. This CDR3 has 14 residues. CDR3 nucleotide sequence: TGTGCCAGCAGCGACCCAGGCAGCAATCAGCCCCAGCATTTT. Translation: CASSDPGSNQPQHF. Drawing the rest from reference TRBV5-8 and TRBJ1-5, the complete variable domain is EAGVTQSPTHLIKTRGQQATLRCSPISGHTSVYWYQQALGLGLQFLLWYDEGEERNRGNFPPRFSGRQFPNYSSELNVNALELEDSALYLCASSDPGSNQPQHFGDGTRLSIL.

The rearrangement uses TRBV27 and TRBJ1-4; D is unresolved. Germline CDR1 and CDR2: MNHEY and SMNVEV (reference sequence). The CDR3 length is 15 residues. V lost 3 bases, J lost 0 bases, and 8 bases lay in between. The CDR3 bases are TGTGCCAGCAGTTTCGTCTCAGCAACTAATGAAAAACTGTTTTTT. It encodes CASSFVSATNEKLFF.

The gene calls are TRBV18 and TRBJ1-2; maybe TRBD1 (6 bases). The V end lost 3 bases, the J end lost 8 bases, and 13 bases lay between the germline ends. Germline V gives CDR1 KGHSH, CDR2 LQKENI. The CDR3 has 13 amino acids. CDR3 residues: CASSPSTGIGYTF. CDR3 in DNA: TGTGCCAGCTCACCTTCTACAGGGATAGGCTACACCTTC.

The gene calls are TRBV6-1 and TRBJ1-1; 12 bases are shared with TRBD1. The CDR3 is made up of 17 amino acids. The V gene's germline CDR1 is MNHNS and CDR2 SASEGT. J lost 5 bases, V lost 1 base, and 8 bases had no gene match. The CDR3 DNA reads TGTGCCAGCAGTGAAGTACGGGACAGGGGGCGAAAAACTGAAGCTTTCTTT. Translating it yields CASSEVRDRGRKTEAFF.

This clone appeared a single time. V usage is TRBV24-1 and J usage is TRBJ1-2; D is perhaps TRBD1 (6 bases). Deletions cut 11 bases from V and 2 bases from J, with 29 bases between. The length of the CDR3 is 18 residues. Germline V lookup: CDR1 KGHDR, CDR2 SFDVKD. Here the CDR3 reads CANEGGGRETLRNYGYTF. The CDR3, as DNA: TGTGCCAACGAGGGGGGGGGAAGAGAGACCCTAAGAAACTATGGCTACACCTTC.

CDR3 in DNA: TGTGCCAGCTCACCACCTCCTAGGCCTAGATACGAGCAGTACTTC. The encoded protein is CASSPPPRPRYEQYF. The chain has TRBV18 and TRBJ2-7; D not resolved. Germline V gives CDR1 KGHSH, CDR2 LQKENI. Trimming shortened V by 0 bases and J by 4 bases, and 13 bases separated the two germline ends. CDR3 length equals 15 residues.

CDR3 bases: TGTGCCAGCAGCTCTGGGACTAGCGGGAGTACGGGAGAGCAGTTCTTC. Translating gives CASSSGTSGSTGEQFF. This chain uses TRBV7-8 with TRBJ2-1, with 14 bases identical to TRBD2. Germline values: CDR1 SGHVS, CDR2 FQNEAQ. V lost 4 bases, J lost 10 bases, and 9 bases stayed unmatched. The CDR3 totals 16 residues.

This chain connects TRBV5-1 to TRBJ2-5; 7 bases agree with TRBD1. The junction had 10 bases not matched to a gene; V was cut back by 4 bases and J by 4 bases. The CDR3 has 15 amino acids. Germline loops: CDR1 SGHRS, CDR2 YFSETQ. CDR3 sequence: CASSGYRGIGETQYF. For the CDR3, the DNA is TGCGCCAGCAGCGGGTACAGGGGAATAGGAGAGACCCAGTACTTC.